These 32 T cell receptor beta chains were all obtained from the same sample, sequenced in a study of cytomegalovirus exposure and HLA in healthy donors. The PCR was carried out with 60 Vbeta primers and 13 Jbeta primers. Sequenced by immunoSEQ multiplex PCR; TCRdb stores in-frame clones only, minus some. Of over 200,000 clones in the sample, about 79% were seen once. Input material: PBMCs. The receptors were sampled from a male donor in good health and CMV-seronegative.

The gene calls are TRBV21-1 and TRBJ1-4; the table's TRBD1 call for D was not verified on the DNA. TRBV21-1 constitutes a pseudogene. The CDR3 loop spans 13 amino acids. This CDR3 reads CASSKAGQQKVFF. The DNA of the CDR3 is TGTGCCAGCAGCAAAGCCGGACAGCAAAAGGTGTTTTTT.

This chain links TRBV4-3 with TRBJ1-4; D gene uncertain. CDR1 and CDR2 from the germline V gene are LGHNA and YSLEER. Trimming removed 2 bases from V and 3 bases from J, with 7 bases in between. The CDR3 spans 14 residues. The CDR3 loop is CASSQPSANEKLFF. The CDR3 bases are TGCGCCAGCAGCCAACCAAGCGCTAATGAAAAACTGTTTTTT.

With regard to this clone: A much larger clonotype is one base distant, so this may be a read error. V usage is TRBV7-2 and J usage is TRBJ2-7, with 7 nucleotides matching TRBD1. Germline V gene lookup returns CDR1 SGHTA and CDR2 FQGNSA. The CDR3 has 14 residues. V dropped 5 bases and J dropped 0; count of bases not matched to a gene: 4. The CDR3 here is CASSGRDSSYEQYF. DNA for the CDR3: TGTGCCAGCAGCGGACGGGACAGCTCCTACGAGCAGTACTTC.

This rearrangement joins TRBV27 to TRBJ2-3; perhaps TRBD1 as D (5 bases). Germline CDR1 reads MNHEY; CDR2 reads SMNVEV (reference sequence). V was shortened by 2 bases and J by 2 bases, with 17 bases between the two germline ends. The CDR3 is 17 amino acids. In DNA form, the CDR3 reads TGTGCCAGCAGTTTAATTTCGGGCAGACAGTCCACAGATACGCAGTATTTT. This sequence encodes CASSLISGRQSTDTQYF.

The V gene is TRBV5-6, the J gene TRBJ1-2; 12 bases are shared with TRBD1. Looked up from germline, CDR1 is SGHDT and CDR2 is YYEEEE. The CDR3 is made up of 15 amino acids. Germline trimming cut 6 bases from V and 2 bases from J; bases unmatched to any gene: 5. The CDR3 here is CASTGTGGVNYGYTF. Here the CDR3 DNA reads TGTGCCAGCACCGGGACAGGGGGCGTAAACTATGGCTACACCTTC. The whole variable domain, remainder taken from reference TRBV5-6 and TRBJ1-2, is DAGVTQSPTHLIKTRGQQVTLRCSPKSGHDTVSWYQQALGQGPQFIFQYYEEEERQRGNFPDRFSGHQFPNYSSELNVNALLLGDSALYLCASTGTGGVNYGYTFGSGTRLTVV.

This clone showed up many times. This chain uses TRBV7-9 with TRBJ1-1, with 7 positions matching TRBD1. This CDR3 has 15 residues. Germline assignment: CDR1 SEHNR and CDR2 FQNEAQ (reference sequence). V dropped 0 bases and J dropped 4; count of bases not matched to a gene: 5. The CDR3 region is CASSLAQGEVTEAFF. CDR3 DNA sequence: TGTGCCAGCAGCTTAGCCCAGGGGGAGGTCACTGAAGCTTTCTTT.

CDR3 region: CASHPDWSTDTQYF. The DNA of the CDR3 is TGTGCCAGTCACCCCGACTGGAGCACAGATACGCAGTATTTT. The rearrangement joins TRBV19 to TRBJ2-3, with D uncertain. The V gene lost 8 bases and the J gene lost 0 bases, with 12 bases spanning the gap. Per the germline V gene, CDR1 is LNHDA and CDR2 is SQIVND (reference sequence). The CDR3 extends over 14 amino acids.

V is TRBV30 and J is TRBJ2-1; D is possibly TRBD2 (7 bases). CDR1 is GTSNPN, CDR2 SVGIG, per germline (reference sequence). With 1 base removed from V and 4 bases from J, the gap between germline ends came to 17 bases. This CDR3 is built from 16 residues. The CDR3 coding sequence is TGTGCCTGGAGTGGGGGGGGCAGGGGAGATTACAATGAGCAGTTCTTC. It codes for CAWSGGGRGDYNEQFF.

The chain couples TRBV5-1 to TRBJ1-2; 8 bases match TRBD1. Germline assignment: CDR1 SGHRS and CDR2 YFSETQ. Germline trimming cut 0 bases from V and 7 bases from J; bases unmatched to any gene: 8. The CDR3 is made up of 15 amino acids. The CDR3 here is CASSLGARGLGGYTF. CDR3 sequence (DNA): TGCGCCAGCAGCTTGGGGGCCAGGGGGCTCGGTGGCTACACCTTC.

The chain links TRBV2 to TRBJ2-1, with no clear D. CDR1 SNHLY and CDR2 FYNNEI come from the germline V gene. Trimming removed 4 bases at V and 0 bases at J, with 19 bases between. This CDR3 is built from 18 residues. The CDR3 region is CASSGSPVLLGSYNEQFF. As DNA, the CDR3 is TGTGCCAGCAGTGGATCCCCCGTGTTACTTGGCTCCTACAATGAGCAGTTCTTC.

This chain connects TRBV19 to TRBJ1-4; D is unresolved. Germline assignment: CDR1 LNHDA and CDR2 SQIVND (reference sequence). V dropped 7 bases and J dropped 13 bases, with 13 bases sitting between them. CDR3 length: 11 residues. The CDR3 DNA follows: TGTGCCAGTACCCGGGGTTTAGGACTGTTTTTT. Amino acids: CASTRGLGLFF.

This clone was seen more than once but under ten times. The J gene is TRBJ1-2, the V gene TRBV6-5; D is ambiguous. The CDR3 runs to 13 residues. CDR1 is MNHEY and CDR2 is SVGAGI in the germline V gene. Deletions cut 7 bases from V and 5 bases from J, with 14 bases between. This CDR3 is CASTTTARYGYTF. As DNA, the CDR3 is TGTGCCAGCACCACAACAGCAAGATATGGCTACACCTTC.

V gene TRBV29-1 combines with J gene TRBJ2-7; possibly TRBD2 for D (6 bases). The germline V and J ends were trimmed by 5 bases and 2 bases, with 19 bases remaining between them. The germline V gene encodes CDR1 SQVTM and CDR2 ANQGSEA. This CDR3 is 15 amino acids long. CDR3 sequence: CSVYLTGTGAYEQYF. The CDR3 DNA is TGCAGCGTTTACCTTACCGGGACGGGGGCCTACGAGCAGTACTTC.

This chain connects TRBV4-2 to TRBJ2-3; TRBD2 matches at 8 bases. The CDR3 has 15 residues. Per germline, CDR1 LGHNA and CDR2 YNFKEQ. V was pared by 1 base and J by 2 bases, with 2 bases of the junction left unmatched. The CDR3 coding sequence is TGTGCCAGCAGCCAAGCGGGGGGGCTCACAGATACGCAGTATTTT. Its translation is CASSQAGGLTDTQYF.

The chain joins TRBV7-9 to TRBJ2-2, with 12 bases identical to TRBD2. The CDR3 is made up of 15 amino acids. Germline V gene data show CDR1 as SEHNR and CDR2 as FQNEAQ (reference sequence). The V segment lost 5 bases and the J segment 3 bases; nucleotides outside the gene matches: 1. CDR3 sequence: CASSGLAGYTGELFF. DNA of the CDR3: TGTGCCAGCAGCGGACTAGCGGGATACACCGGGGAGCTGTTTTTT.

The chain is built from TRBV7-2 and TRBJ1-6, with D perhaps matching TRBD1 (6 bases). The CDR3 covers 15 residues. Germline loops: CDR1 SGHTA, CDR2 FQGNSA. Trimming took off 0 bases at V and 9 bases at J, with 12 bases between the two ends. CDR3: CASSLAGRGGSPLHF. In nucleotides, the CDR3 is TGTGCCAGCAGCTTAGCGGGCAGGGGCGGTTCACCCCTCCACTTT.

A word on this clone: At one boundary the junction diverges from the germline segment, which might be a read error. The rearrangement joins TRBV7-7 to TRBJ2-5, with TRBD1 matching 8 bases. This CDR3 is 13 amino acids long. Germline values: CDR1 SSHAT, CDR2 FNYEAQ (reference sequence). The chain's CDR3 is CASSFRGRETQYF. CDR3 coding DNA: TGTGCTAGCAGCTTCAGGGGGCGGGAGACCCAGTACTTC.

This clone occurred once. The chain links TRBV9 to TRBJ2-1, with 12 bases lining up with TRBD2. After removal of 3 bases from V and 4 bases from J, the junction contained 8 bases not matched to a gene. The CDR3 length is 17 residues. Germline loops: CDR1 SGDLS, CDR2 YYNGEE. The CDR3 reads CASSDGWTSGVYNEQFF. The DNA of the CDR3 is TGTGCCAGCAGCGATGGCTGGACTAGCGGGGTTTACAATGAGCAGTTCTTC.

This clone was found a few times. This chain uses TRBV6-6 with TRBJ1-2; D unclear. V was trimmed by 3 bases and J by 0 bases, leaving 11 bases between them. The length of the CDR3 is 15 residues. Germline CDR1 and CDR2: MNHNY and SVGAGI (reference sequence). CDR3 protein: CASSYEGTSNYGYTF. CDR3 sequence (DNA): TGTGCCAGCAGTTATGAGGGTACCTCTAACTATGGCTACACCTTC.

The chain recombines TRBV29-1 with TRBJ2-5; 8 bases are shared with TRBD1. This CDR3 is built from 15 residues. Germline V gives CDR1 SQVTM, CDR2 ANQGSEA. The trim removed 3 bases at V and 4 bases at J, leaving 10 bases unmatched. CDR3 protein: CSVDHRGVFGETQYF. The CDR3 nucleotides read TGCAGCGTTGACCACAGGGGGGTTTTTGGAGAGACCCAGTACTTC.

This chain uses TRBV5-1 with TRBJ2-7; a possible D gene is TRBD1 (6 bases). Germline V gives CDR1 SGHRS, CDR2 YFSETQ. V was clipped by 4 bases and J by 2 bases, with 13 bases between them. The CDR3 consists of 14 residues. CDR3 residues: CASSRSQGTYEQYF. CDR3 DNA sequence: TGCGCCAGCAGCCGTAGTCAGGGGACCTACGAGCAGTACTTC.

The CDR3 DNA reads TGTGCCAGCAGCGTCCGGGACAGGGGAGGCGAAAAACTGTTTTTT. Translated: CASSVRDRGGEKLFF. The rearrangement links TRBV11-2 to TRBJ1-4, with 10 bases that match TRBD1. The germline CDR1 and CDR2 sequences are SGHAT and FQNNGV. The CDR3 runs to 15 residues. Trimming removed 5 bases from V and 8 bases from J; junction bases left unmatched: 8.

The J gene is TRBJ1-3, the V gene TRBV5-1; the D gene is possibly TRBD1 (5 bases). Trimming removed 5 bases from V and 4 bases from J, with 16 bases in between. Looked up from germline, CDR1 is SGHRS and CDR2 is YFSETQ. This CDR3 has 15 amino acids. The chain's CDR3 is CASSEWQGRGNTIYF. The DNA of the CDR3 is TGCGCCAGCAGTGAGTGGCAGGGCAGAGGAAACACCATATATTTT.

A word on this clone: The same CDR3 arises from other DNA sequences in this sample as well. V usage is TRBV6-5 and J usage is TRBJ2-7; the D is unclear. V lost 0 bases to trimming and J lost 0 bases, with 6 bases between them. The CDR3 contains 14 residues. CDR1 is MNHEY and CDR2 is SVGAGI in the germline V gene. CDR3 loop: CASSYSGDSYEQYF. CDR3 nucleotides: TGTGCCAGCAGTTACTCCGGAGACTCCTACGAGCAGTACTTC.

The chain employs TRBV9 and TRBJ2-3, with 9 positions matching TRBD2. The germline gives CDR1 SGDLS, CDR2 YYNGEE. The CDR3 extends over 16 amino acids. V shed 3 bases and J 2 bases; nucleotides not matched to a gene: 7. DNA for the CDR3: TGTGCCAGCAGCGACCTGACTAGCGGATTCACAGATACGCAGTATTTT. The encoded protein is CASSDLTSGFTDTQYF. The whole variable domain, filled in from reference TRBV9 and TRBJ2-3, reads DSGVTQTPKHLITATGQRVTLRCSPRSGDLSVYWYQQSLDQGLQFLIQYYNGEERAKGNILERFSAQQFPDLHSELNLSSLELGDSALYFCASSDLTSGFTDTQYFGPGTRLTVL.

The chain couples TRBV21-1 to TRBJ1-1; TRBD1 is taken as the D call from the table, unchecked against the DNA. TRBV21-1 counts as a pseudogene. This CDR3 is 15 amino acids long. For the CDR3, the DNA is TGTGCCAGCAGCAATAGGGACAGGATGAACACTGAAGCTTTCTTT. This translates into CASSNRDRMNTEAFF.

V and J are TRBV5-6 and TRBJ2-5; D is perhaps TRBD1 (6 bases). The germline gives CDR1 SGHDT, CDR2 YYEEEE. V was pared by 4 bases and J by 5 bases, with 12 bases between. The CDR3 loop spans 13 amino acids. This chain's CDR3 is CASSQTGRETQYF. The CDR3, as DNA: TGTGCCAGCAGCCAAACAGGGCGGGAGACCCAGTACTTC.

This clone came up a few times. The J gene is TRBJ1-5, the V gene TRBV7-2, with D possibly being TRBD1 (6 bases). The CDR3 loop spans 14 amino acids. Germline loops: CDR1 SGHTA, CDR2 FQGNSA. V was cut by 5 bases and J by 5 bases, with 13 bases left in between. CDR3 sequence reads: CASSPYRDDQPQHF. For the CDR3, the DNA is TGTGCCAGCAGCCCCTACAGGGACGATCAGCCCCAGCATTTT. Combining the CDR3 with reference TRBV7-2 and TRBJ1-5 gives the whole variable domain GAGVSQSPSNKVTEKGKDVELRCDPISGHTALYWYRQSLGQGLEFLIYFQGNSAPDKSGLPSDRFSAERTGGSVSTLTIQRTQQEDSAVYLCASSPYRDDQPQHFGDGTRLSIL.

The chain employs TRBV30 and TRBJ2-1, with 9 positions matching TRBD2. Germline lookup yields CDR1 GTSNPN and CDR2 SVGIG (reference sequence). The CDR3 covers 13 residues. The ends lost 8 bases at V and 7 bases at J; junction bases unmatched: 9. CDR3 sequence: CALRGLARNEQFF. The CDR3 region has the DNA TGTGCCCTTAGGGGACTAGCAAGAAATGAGCAGTTCTTC.

The gene calls are TRBV12-5 and TRBJ2-3; no definite D call. This CDR3 is 12 amino acids long. The V end lost 6 bases, the J end lost 4 bases, and 8 bases lay between the germline ends. Germline V CDR1 and CDR2: LGHNT, FRNRAP. In DNA form, the CDR3 reads TGTGCTAGTGGCTTTCACTCAGATACGCAGTATTTT. As protein: CASGFHSDTQYF.

This chain uses TRBV30 with TRBJ2-7, with D possibly TRBD1 on 6 matching bases. V lost 2 bases and J lost 1, with 12 bases in between. CDR1 is GTSNPN, CDR2 SVGIG, per germline (reference sequence). CDR3 length: 14 residues. In DNA form, the CDR3 reads TGTGCCTGGAGTCTAAGAGGGGGTTCCTACGAGCAGTACTTC. It translates to CAWSLRGGSYEQYF.

The chain links TRBV9 to TRBJ2-7; possible D gene TRBD2, 6 bases. Germline CDR1 and CDR2: SGDLS and YYNGEE. Deletions cut 7 bases from V and 5 bases from J, with 10 bases between. This CDR3 has 11 residues. CDR3 loop: CASGGIHEQYF. CDR3 in DNA: TGTGCCAGCGGGGGGATCCACGAGCAGTACTTC.